This T cell receptor (beta chain) was profiled in a study of CD8 T cells in Susac syndrome. Reverse transcription used about 0.45 to 1 ug RNA and random hexamers. TCRdb analysed the immunoSEQ multiplex PCR reads with MiXCR anew, one entry per CDR3 protein. The data hold around 120,000 distinct CDR3 sequences, with approximately 94% observed a single time. The CDR3 loop spans 14 amino acids. CDR1 is SGHTA and CDR2 is FQGNSA in the germline V gene. V gave up 4 bases and J gave up 0 bases; unmatched junction bases: 2. This chain links TRBV7-2 with TRBJ1-2, with TRBD1 matching over 7 bases. The TCR was taken from a human donor with multiple sclerosis. The material sequenced was CD4+ T cells from PBMCs. The CDR3 DNA sequence: TGTGCCAGCAGCTCCGACAGGGCTAACTATGGCTACACCTTC. Translation gives CASSSDRANYGYTF.